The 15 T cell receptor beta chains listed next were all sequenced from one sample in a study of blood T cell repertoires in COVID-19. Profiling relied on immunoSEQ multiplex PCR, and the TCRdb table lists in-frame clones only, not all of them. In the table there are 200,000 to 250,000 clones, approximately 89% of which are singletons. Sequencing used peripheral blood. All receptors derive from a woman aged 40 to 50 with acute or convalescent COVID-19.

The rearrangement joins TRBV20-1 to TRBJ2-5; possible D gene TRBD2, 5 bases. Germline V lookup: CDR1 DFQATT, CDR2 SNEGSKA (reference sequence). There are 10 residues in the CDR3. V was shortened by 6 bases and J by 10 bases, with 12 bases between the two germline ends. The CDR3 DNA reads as TGCAGTGCGATCAGCGGAAGCCAGTACTTC. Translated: CSAISGSQYF.

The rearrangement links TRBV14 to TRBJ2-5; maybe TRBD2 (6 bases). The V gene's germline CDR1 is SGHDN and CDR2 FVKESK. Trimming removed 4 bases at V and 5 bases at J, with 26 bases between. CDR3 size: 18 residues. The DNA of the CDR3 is TGTGCCAGCAGCCGATTCACGGGGGACCTTTCCCCCGAGGAGACCCAGTACTTC. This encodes CASSRFTGDLSPEETQYF. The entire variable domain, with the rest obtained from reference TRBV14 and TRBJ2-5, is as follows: EAGVTQFPSHSVIEKGQTVTLRCDPISGHDNLYWYRRVMGKEIKFLLHFVKESKQDESGMPNNRFLAERTGGTYSTLKVQPAELEDSGVYFCASSRFTGDLSPEETQYFGPGTRLLVL.

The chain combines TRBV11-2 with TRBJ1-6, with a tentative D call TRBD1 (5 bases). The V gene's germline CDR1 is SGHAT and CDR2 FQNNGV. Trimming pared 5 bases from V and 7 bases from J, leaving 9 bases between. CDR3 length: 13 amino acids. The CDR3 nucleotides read TGTGCCAGCAGCCCTCGGGGGAATTCACCCCTCCACTTT. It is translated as CASSPRGNSPLHF.

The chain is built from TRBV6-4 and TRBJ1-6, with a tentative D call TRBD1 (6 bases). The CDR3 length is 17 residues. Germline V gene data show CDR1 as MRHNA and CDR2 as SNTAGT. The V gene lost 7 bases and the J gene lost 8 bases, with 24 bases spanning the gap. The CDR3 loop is CASTMRGVETGHSPLHF. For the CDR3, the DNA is TGTGCCAGCACTATGAGGGGTGTTGAGACAGGACATTCACCCCTCCACTTT.

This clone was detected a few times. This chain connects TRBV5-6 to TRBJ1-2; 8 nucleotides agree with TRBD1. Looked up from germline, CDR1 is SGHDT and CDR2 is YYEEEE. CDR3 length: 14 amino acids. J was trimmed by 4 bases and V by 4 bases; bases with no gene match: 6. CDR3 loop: CASSPSGGIYGYTF. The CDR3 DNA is TGTGCCAGCAGCCCCTCAGGGGGCATCTATGGCTACACCTTC. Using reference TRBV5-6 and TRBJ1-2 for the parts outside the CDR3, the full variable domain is DAGVTQSPTHLIKTRGQQVTLRCSPKSGHDTVSWYQQALGQGPQFIFQYYEEEERQRGNFPDRFSGHQFPNYSSELNVNALLLGDSALYLCASSPSGGIYGYTFGSGTRLTVV.

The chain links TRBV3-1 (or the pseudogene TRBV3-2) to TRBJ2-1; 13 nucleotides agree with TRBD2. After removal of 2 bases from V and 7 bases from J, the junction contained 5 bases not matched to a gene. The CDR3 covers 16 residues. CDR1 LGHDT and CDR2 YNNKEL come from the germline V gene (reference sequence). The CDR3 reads CASSQTSGGAWNEQFF. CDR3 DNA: TGTGCCAGCAGCCAAACTAGCGGGGGGGCCTGGAATGAGCAGTTCTTC.

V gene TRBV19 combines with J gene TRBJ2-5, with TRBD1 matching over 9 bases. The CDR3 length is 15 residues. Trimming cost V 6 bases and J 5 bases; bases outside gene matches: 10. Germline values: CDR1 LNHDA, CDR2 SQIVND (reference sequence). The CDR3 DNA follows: TGTGCCAGTAGGAGCCTACAGGGGGCTGGGGAGACCCAGTACTTC. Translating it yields CASRSLQGAGETQYF.

CDR3 DNA sequence: TGTGCCAGCAGCCCCGACAGACCTAACTATGGCTACACCTTC. Protein product: CASSPDRPNYGYTF. The V gene is TRBV21-1, the J gene TRBJ1-2; the table's D gene call, TRBD1, was not cross checked with the DNA. TRBV21-1 is marked as a pseudogene. This CDR3 spans 14 amino acids.

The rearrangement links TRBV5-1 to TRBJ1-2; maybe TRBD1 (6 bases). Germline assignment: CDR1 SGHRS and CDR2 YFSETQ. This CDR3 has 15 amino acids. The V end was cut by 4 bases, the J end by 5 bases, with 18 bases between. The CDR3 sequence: CASSPEDRRSYGYTF. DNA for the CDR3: TGCGCCAGCAGCCCGGAGGACAGACGAAGTTATGGCTACACCTTC.

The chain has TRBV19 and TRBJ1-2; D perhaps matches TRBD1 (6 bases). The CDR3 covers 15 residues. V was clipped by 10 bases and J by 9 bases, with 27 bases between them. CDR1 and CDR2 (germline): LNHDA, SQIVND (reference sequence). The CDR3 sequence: CATQDSPTRAMSYTF. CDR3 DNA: TGTGCCACTCAGGACAGTCCAACCCGTGCTATGAGCTACACCTTC.

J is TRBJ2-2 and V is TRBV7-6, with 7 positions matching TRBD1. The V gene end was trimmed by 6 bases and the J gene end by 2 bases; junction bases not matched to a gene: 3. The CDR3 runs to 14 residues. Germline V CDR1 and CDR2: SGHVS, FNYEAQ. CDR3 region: CASRLGGNTGELFF. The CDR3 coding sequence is TGTGCCAGCAGGCTAGGGGGCAACACCGGGGAGCTGTTTTTT.

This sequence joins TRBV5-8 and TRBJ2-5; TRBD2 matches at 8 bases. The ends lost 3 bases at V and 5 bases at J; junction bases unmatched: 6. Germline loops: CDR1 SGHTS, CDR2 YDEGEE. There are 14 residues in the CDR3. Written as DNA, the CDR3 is TGTGCCAGCAGCTCCGGGGGGGCCCGTGAGACCCAGTACTTC. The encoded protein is CASSSGGARETQYF.

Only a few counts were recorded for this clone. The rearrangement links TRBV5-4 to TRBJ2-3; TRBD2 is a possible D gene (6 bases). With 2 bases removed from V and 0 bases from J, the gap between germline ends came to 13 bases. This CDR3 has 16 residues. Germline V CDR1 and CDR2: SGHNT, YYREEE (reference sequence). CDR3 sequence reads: CASSLRLVESTDTQYF. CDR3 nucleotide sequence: TGTGCCAGCAGCTTACGACTAGTGGAAAGCACAGATACGCAGTATTTT.

The DNA for the CDR3 is TGTGCCAGCATGGGGGCGCCCTCTGGGGCCAACGTCCTGACTTTC. It codes for CASMGAPSGANVLTF. V and J are TRBV6-5 and TRBJ2-6; D possibly corresponds to TRBD1 (6 bases). This CDR3 contains 15 residues. The V gene lost 7 bases and the J gene lost 0 bases, with 10 bases spanning the gap. In germline, CDR1 is MNHEY, CDR2 SVGAGI.

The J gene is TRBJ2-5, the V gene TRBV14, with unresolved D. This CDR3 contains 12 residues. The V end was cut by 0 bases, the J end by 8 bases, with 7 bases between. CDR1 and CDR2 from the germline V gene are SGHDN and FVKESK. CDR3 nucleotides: TGTGCCAGCAGCCAAGATCGAGGAACCCAGTACTTC. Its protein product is CASSQDRGTQYF.